The sample holds one count of the clone carrying this T cell receptor beta chain. This record comes from a study of cytomegalovirus exposure and HLA in healthy donors. Assay used: immunoSEQ multiplex PCR; TCRdb lists only in-frame clones, some missing. The sample has more than 60,000 clones; around 97% are singletons. The sequenced sample was PBMCs. The clonotype was recovered from a woman between 18 and 29 years old in good health and CMV-seropositive.

The chain's CDR3 is CASSWAQVNTEAFF. CDR3 nucleotides: TGTGCCAGTAGTTGGGCGCAGGTGAACACTGAAGCTTTCTTT. The chain recombines TRBV19 with TRBJ1-1; D ambiguous. Germline V lookup: CDR1 LNHDA, CDR2 SQIVND (reference sequence). The CDR3 is 14 residues long. V lost 5 bases and J 0 bases, leaving 10 bases between the germline ends. Together with reference TRBV19 and TRBJ1-1, the CDR3 gives the full variable domain: DGGITQSPKYLFRKEGQNVTLSCEQNLNHDAMYWYRQDPGQGLRLIYYSQIVNDFQKGDIAEGYSVSREKKESFPLTVTSAQKNPTAFYLCASSWAQVNTEAFFGQGTRLTVV.